This T cell receptor (beta chain) comes out of a study of OX40 agonist ivuxolimab in advanced cancers. Some clones are missing from TCRdb's copy, which holds only in-frame ones; the method was immunoSEQ multiplex PCR. The table has 85,000 to 100,000 clones, about 85% seen once; the top ten hold 3% to 4%. From germline, CDR1 is LNHDA and CDR2 SQIVND (reference sequence). The CDR3 covers 14 residues. V shed 5 bases, J shed 9 bases, and the junction held 7 bases outside the gene matches. V is TRBV19 and J is TRBJ2-1; 10 bases line up with TRBD2. This TCR derives from an adult with an advanced solid tumor such as melanoma, head and neck, liver or kidney cancer. The specimen was CD4+ or CD8+ T cells sorted from blood, collected in a trial of the OX40 agonist ivuxolimab. For the CDR3, the DNA is TGTGCCAGTAGTTCAGGACTAGCGGCGGTTGAGCAGTTCTTC. Translation gives CASSSGLAAVEQFF.